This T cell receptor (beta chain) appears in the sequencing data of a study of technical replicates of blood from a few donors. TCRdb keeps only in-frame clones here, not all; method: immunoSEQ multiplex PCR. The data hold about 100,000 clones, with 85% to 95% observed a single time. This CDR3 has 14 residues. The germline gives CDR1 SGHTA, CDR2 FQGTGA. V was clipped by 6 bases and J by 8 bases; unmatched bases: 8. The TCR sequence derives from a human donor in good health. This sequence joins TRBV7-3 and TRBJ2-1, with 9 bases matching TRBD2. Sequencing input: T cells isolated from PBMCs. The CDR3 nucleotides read TGTGCCAGCAGAGTCTTAGCGGGAGATCATGAGCAGTTCTTC. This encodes CASRVLAGDHEQFF. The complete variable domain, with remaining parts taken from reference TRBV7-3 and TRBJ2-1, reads GAGVSQTPSNKVTEKGKYVELRCDPISGHTALYWYRQSLGQGPEFLIYFQGTGAADDSGLPNDRFFAVRPEGSVSTLKIQRTERGDSAVYLCASRVLAGDHEQFFGPGTRLTVL.